This T cell receptor beta chain was recorded in a study of cytomegalovirus exposure and HLA in healthy donors. The CDR3 sequence is 17 residues long. J gave up 2 bases and V 0 bases, and 7 bases lay outside the gene matches. Germline V lookup: CDR1 SGHRS, CDR2 YFSETQ. The PCR was carried out with 60 Vbeta primers and 13 Jbeta primers. Some clones are missing from TCRdb's copy, which holds only in-frame ones; the method was immunoSEQ multiplex PCR. The sample shows fewer than 100,000 clones, roughly 75% of them seen only once. Study findings and constraints: CMV serostatus was the sole immune exposure information available. Later work showed greater clonal expansion in HLA-associated TCR beta chains than in equally common others. Evidence from a later analysis indicated that most CMV-associated TCR beta chains looked HLA-restricted. It is likely that the observed cluster of highly shared sequence variants was a sequencing artifact.

This clone was seen only once. The antigen is unknown. This TCR came from a woman aged 55-75 years in good health and CMV-seronegative. This chain joins TRBV5-1 and TRBJ1-3, with 8 positions matching TRBD1. Sequenced input: PBMCs. The CDR3 DNA is TGCGCCAGCAGCTTGGCCCGACAGGGGAAAACTGGAAACACCATATATTTT. Translated: CASSLARQGKTGNTIYF.